This T cell receptor beta chain emerged from a study of T cell clones after liver transplantation. About the research overall: TCRbeta sequencing after a pre-transplant mixed lymphocyte reaction identified graft-donor-reactive clones, later tracked in post-transplant blood.

The germline gives CDR1 LNHDA, CDR2 SQIVND (reference sequence). The V gene lost 1 base and the J gene lost 2 bases, with 15 bases spanning the gap. The CDR3 length is 17 residues. TCRdb keeps only in-frame clones here, not all; method: immunoSEQ multiplex PCR. The table lists 70,000 to 95,000 clones, roughly 85% of them singletons. Thawed unstimulated PBMCs were FACS-sorted by CD3, CD4 and CD8 into two populations. The clonotype was recovered from a human patient who received a liver transplant. Some T cells may arise from the graft donor. The starting material was CD4+ T cells from blood, obtained at the 22-month timepoint. The rearrangement uses TRBV19 and TRBJ2-1; TRBD2 might be the D (6 bases). CDR3 loop: CASSIAWGVGAYNEQFF. DNA for the CDR3: TGTGCCAGTAGTATAGCGTGGGGGGTTGGCGCCTACAATGAGCAGTTCTTC.